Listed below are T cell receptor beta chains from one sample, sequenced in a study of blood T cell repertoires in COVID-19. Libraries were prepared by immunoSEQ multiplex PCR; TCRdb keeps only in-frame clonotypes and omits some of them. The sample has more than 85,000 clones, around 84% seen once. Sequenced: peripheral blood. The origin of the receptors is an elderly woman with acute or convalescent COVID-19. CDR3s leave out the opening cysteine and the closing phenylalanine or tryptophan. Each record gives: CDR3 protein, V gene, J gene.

ASSSQGANEKLF	TRBV5-1	TRBJ1-4
ASRIDWNSPLH	TRBV5-1	TRBJ1-6
ARRTGDGGYT	TRBV10-2	TRBJ1-2
ASRGQGILPTQY	TRBV6-5	TRBJ2-3
ASSSQTGGSGNTIY	TRBV28	TRBJ1-3
ASSPLTSRWGEQY	TRBV18	TRBJ2-7
ASSGRTALKNTEAF	TRBV6-2/TRBV6-3	TRBJ1-1
ASSFRFSAGQGREAF	TRBV12-1	TRBJ1-1
ASSETGTAFSNQPQH	TRBV6-1	TRBJ1-5
ASSLPGETQY	TRBV28	TRBJ2-5
ASSSGASGRIGQETQY	TRBV11-2	TRBJ2-5
ASSYTTGNPTYEQY	TRBV5-1	TRBJ2-7
ASSPGASGSTYNEQF	TRBV5-8	TRBJ2-1
ASSLTVDQPQH	TRBV28	TRBJ1-5
ASRNGGLEADEQF	TRBV21-1	TRBJ2-1
ASSPGQQETQY	TRBV3-1/TRBV3-2	TRBJ2-5
ASALMSGSTDTQY	TRBV27	TRBJ2-3
ATSTGTGAYGYT	TRBV24-1	TRBJ1-2
ASSQDPGQTNQPQH	TRBV4-1	TRBJ1-5
AGSGLAADTQY	TRBV2	TRBJ2-3
ASSQDSYEQY	TRBV4-1	TRBJ2-7
AISGQGDSPLH	TRBV7-9	TRBJ1-6
ARPTSGTTDTQY	TRBV3-1/TRBV3-2	TRBJ2-3
ASSVPGLAGEETQY	TRBV11-2	TRBJ2-5
ASGGGQGSYEQY	TRBV2	TRBJ2-7
ASSYGGGQETQY	TRBV6-6	TRBJ2-5
ASSPDRGGYEQY	TRBV5-4	TRBJ2-7
ASSTGGSNTGELF	TRBV19	TRBJ2-2
ASSPGLINTGELF	TRBV5-1	TRBJ2-2
ASSEFRGRRETQY	TRBV2	TRBJ2-5
ASSFVAGVRGEQF	TRBV28	TRBJ2-1
ASSQVLQETQY	TRBV3-1/TRBV3-2	TRBJ2-5
ASSWDTYEQY	TRBV3-1/TRBV3-2	TRBJ2-7
ASSLGGAYSNQPQH	TRBV28	TRBJ1-5
ATISPGTAKAF	TRBV6-5	TRBJ1-1
ATQGSRKETQY	TRBV10-3	TRBJ2-3
ASSDKSSAGELF	TRBV9	TRBJ2-2
ATSDSKGAGSYGYT	TRBV24-1	TRBJ1-2
ASSSQVSNYGYT	TRBV5-1	TRBJ1-2
ASRFWRGGRNNEQF	TRBV13	TRBJ2-1
ASSLWRSILAGDPYEQY	TRBV7-9	TRBJ2-7
ASSPGLVGSSSTDTQY	TRBV6-6	TRBJ2-3
ASSREEPGANVLT	TRBV2	TRBJ2-6
ASSLDRGTYEQY	TRBV5-1	TRBJ2-7
ASSLSEPYNEQF	TRBV5-4	TRBJ2-1
AISEGVLGGNQPQH	TRBV10-3	TRBJ1-5
ASSLVNTDTQY	TRBV11-2	TRBJ2-3
ASSLTGGNGYT	TRBV28	TRBJ1-2
ATSRVQAGELF	TRBV15	TRBJ2-2
ASSHLGAGTDTQY	TRBV28	TRBJ2-3
ASSLMAPLF	TRBV5-8	TRBJ1-1
AISESGAGQGSSPLH	TRBV10-3	TRBJ1-6
ASSPPTHIYNEQF	TRBV18	TRBJ2-1
SVDGGAGDEQF	TRBV29-1	TRBJ2-1
ASSQDLADSYNEQF	TRBV5-1	TRBJ2-1
ASSESEYTISTDTQY	TRBV10-1	TRBJ2-3
ASSAIADTGELF	TRBV2	TRBJ2-2
ASSLWTEETQY	TRBV5-5	TRBJ2-5
SVDTVGQGRSSGANVLT	TRBV29-1	TRBJ2-6